This entry is about one TCR beta chain. Its specificity is not known. This CDR3 is built from 14 residues. The germline V gene encodes CDR1 SQVTM and CDR2 ANQGSEA. The V end was cut by 5 bases, the J end by 1 base, with 14 bases between. This entry comes from a study of CD8+ T cells in alopecia areata. Study context: The tofacitinib course ran for 6 to 18 months and was followed by 6 months off drug.

As the sequencing template, cDNA was produced by extracting RNA and reverse transcribing it. Using immunoSEQ multiplex PCR, the repertoire was profiled, and TCRdb retains in-frame clones only, with some absent. The sample lists some 99,000 clones; 40% to 55% were seen once. Study-level points and caveats: An increase in clonality over normal scalp was evident in lesional scalp, especially alopecia totalis/universalis. Unlike in mice, where it was clearer, TCR sharing across patients was less clear, possibly HLA-related.

The receptor's source is a human donor with alopecia areata. The chain couples TRBV29-1 to TRBJ2-5; D is perhaps TRBD1 or TRBD2 (5 bases each). The specimen was CD4+ T cells sorted from blood. The CDR3: CSVPGPQGQETQYF. The CDR3 nucleotides are TGCAGCGTTCCGGGGCCCCAGGGCCAAGAGACCCAGTACTTC.